A single sample gave rise to the 22 T cell receptor beta chains below, sequenced in a study of human T cells and chemical hapten exposure. TCRdb re-analysed the RACE reads in MiXCR, keeping a single row per CDR3 protein. The table shows about 87,000 distinct CDR3 sequences, with 9.6% occurring only once. Regarding time point: pre-sensitization, week 0. Treatment reported: therapeutic diphenylcyclopropenone sensitization with weekly scalp DPC. The material sequenced was whole blood, taken in connection with sensitization to the hapten diphenylcyclopropenone (DPC). The receptors stem from a woman in her thirties or forties with alopecia areata. Some clones in this sample may be carry-over from other donors' samples.

This clonotype was counted many times. This rearrangement joins TRBV4-1 to TRBJ2-3; TRBD1 agrees at 7 bases. V dropped 3 bases and J dropped 2; count of bases not matched to a gene: 5. The CDR3 has 15 residues. The germline V gene encodes CDR1 MGHRA and CDR2 YSYEKL. CDR3 sequence (DNA): TGCGCCAGCAGCCACTTCGGGACAGCCACAGATACGCAGTATTTT. Amino acid sequence: CASSHFGTATDTQYF.

This clonotype was counted between two and nine times. The chain carries TRBV4-3 and TRBJ2-6, with TRBD1 as a possible D gene (6 bases). The germline CDR1 and CDR2 sequences are LGHNA and YSLEER. The length of the CDR3 is 16 residues. Trimming pared 4 bases from V and 2 bases from J, leaving 12 bases between. This chain's CDR3 is CASSRLWGPGANVLTF. The CDR3 coding sequence is TGCGCCAGCAGCCGGCTATGGGGGCCTGGGGCCAACGTCCTGACTTTC.

This clonotype has ten or more counts. This chain uses TRBV7-2 with TRBJ2-1; D is unclear. Germline values: CDR1 SGHTA, CDR2 FQGNSA. The CDR3 consists of 11 residues. V lost 5 bases, J lost 8 bases, and 7 bases lay in between. The CDR3 is CASSPRYEQFF. The CDR3 DNA reads TGTGCCAGCAGCCCCCGGTATGAGCAGTTCTTC.

In its sample, this clonotype was seen a few times. This rearrangement joins TRBV20-1 to TRBJ1-3; no reliable D call. Per the germline V gene, CDR1 is DFQATT and CDR2 is SNEGSKA (reference sequence). V lost 6 bases, J lost 7 bases, and 16 bases lay in between. This CDR3 is 13 amino acids long. CDR3 nucleotides: TGCAGTGCCCGATCTAGGGCTTGGAACACCATATATTTT. This sequence encodes CSARSRAWNTIYF.

This clonotype was counted ten times or more. The rearrangement uses TRBV30 and TRBJ1-1; no firm D call. Germline CDR1 GTSNPN, CDR2 SVGIG (reference sequence). The CDR3 is 11 residues long. With 3 bases removed from V and 6 bases from J, the gap between germline ends came to 8 bases. In DNA form, the CDR3 reads TGTGCCTGGAGATGGGCAGCTGAAGCTTTCTTT. It specifies CAWRWAAEAFF.

This clonotype showed up just a few times. The chain couples TRBV10-3 to TRBJ1-5, with TRBD1 matching over 9 bases. Germline trimming cut 5 bases from V and 7 bases from J; bases unmatched to any gene: 6. The CDR3 covers 14 residues. Per the germline V gene, CDR1 is ENHRY and CDR2 is SYGVKD. The CDR3 loop is CAISSGTGNQPQHF. The CDR3 DNA sequence: TGTGCCATCAGTTCCGGGACAGGGAACCAGCCCCAGCATTTT.

This sequence joins TRBV7-9 and TRBJ2-1; 7 bases are a match to TRBD1. V lost 4 bases, J lost 9 bases, and 6 bases stayed unmatched. This CDR3 spans 13 amino acids. Germline V CDR1 and CDR2: SEHNR, FQNEAQ (reference sequence). CDR3 residues: CASSSPDRAEQFF. CDR3 DNA: TGTGCCAGCAGCTCCCCTGACAGGGCTGAGCAGTTCTTC.

The chain joins TRBV9 to TRBJ2-7, with 8 bases matching TRBD1. This CDR3 spans 15 amino acids. The V segment lost 1 base and the J segment 2 bases; nucleotides outside the gene matches: 5. The germline V gene has CDR1 SGDLS and CDR2 YYNGEE. CDR3 sequence reads: CASSVTGTGPYEQYF. The CDR3 DNA reads TGTGCCAGCAGCGTAACCGGGACAGGCCCCTACGAGCAGTACTTC. The whole variable domain, filled in from reference TRBV9 and TRBJ2-7, reads DSGVTQTPKHLITATGQRVTLRCSPRSGDLSVYWYQQSLDQGLQFLIQYYNGEERAKGNILERFSAQQFPDLHSELNLSSLELGDSALYFCASSVTGTGPYEQYFGPGTRLTVT.

The V call is TRBV5-1, the J call TRBJ2-7; perhaps TRBD1 as D (5 bases). The CDR3 totals 13 residues. Trimming left V 0 bases short and J 3 bases short, with 7 bases between. From germline, CDR1 is SGHRS and CDR2 YFSETQ. CDR3 loop: CASSLAQGYEQYF. Written as DNA, the CDR3 is TGCGCCAGCAGCTTGGCTCAGGGCTACGAGCAGTACTTC.

The chain has TRBV6-4 and TRBJ1-1, with a tentative D call TRBD1 (6 bases). The CDR3 has 13 residues. Per the germline V gene, CDR1 is MRHNA and CDR2 is SNTAGT. Trimming took off 4 bases at V and 3 bases at J, with 9 bases between the two ends. This CDR3 is CASSAQGHTEAFF. The CDR3 nucleotides read TGTGCCAGCAGTGCCCAGGGGCACACTGAAGCTTTCTTT.

The rearrangement uses TRBV11-2 and TRBJ1-5; D not certain. The CDR3 loop spans 14 amino acids. From germline, CDR1 is SGHAT and CDR2 FQNNGV. V was pared by 1 base and J by 6 bases, with 10 bases between. CDR3 sequence: CASSLGAGRQPQHF. In nucleotides, the CDR3 is TGTGCCAGCAGCTTAGGGGCAGGACGTCAGCCCCAGCATTTT. The variable domain in full, completed from reference TRBV11-2 and TRBJ1-5, reads EAGVAQSPRYKIIEKRQSVAFWCNPISGHATLYWYQQILGQGPKLLIQFQNNGVVDDSQLPKDRFSAERLKGVDSTLKIQPAKLEDSAVYLCASSLGAGRQPQHFGDGTRLSIL.

In its sample, this clonotype was seen many times. The CDR3 protein is CASSVGSGYEKLFF. CDR3 bases: TGTGCCAGCAGCGTAGGCTCCGGGTATGAAAAACTGTTTTTT. The V gene is TRBV9, the J gene TRBJ1-4; D remains ambiguous. Trimming removed 0 bases from V and 6 bases from J, with 9 bases in between. From germline, CDR1 is SGDLS and CDR2 YYNGEE. CDR3 length: 14 residues.

This clonotype was counted ten times or more. The J gene is TRBJ2-3, the V gene TRBV7-2; D possibly corresponds to TRBD1 (6 bases). Germline CDR1 reads SGHTA; CDR2 reads FQGNSA. Trimming removed 5 bases from V and 6 bases from J, with 21 bases in between. The CDR3 totals 16 residues. This CDR3 is CASSPRDTTSRDTQYF. The CDR3 DNA reads TGTGCCAGCAGCCCCCGGGACACAACTTCCCGGGATACGCAGTATTTT.

This clonotype came up many times. The chain employs TRBV11-2 and TRBJ2-1; D remains ambiguous. V was shortened by 2 bases and J by 6 bases, with 5 bases between the two germline ends. This CDR3 region has 12 residues. CDR1 and CDR2 (germline): SGHAT, FQNNGV. The CDR3, as DNA: TGTGCCAGCAGCTTAAGAAGCAATGAGCAGTTCTTC. It yields the protein CASSLRSNEQFF.

This clonotype appeared many times. The rearrangement links TRBV20-1 to TRBJ2-3; TRBD1 aligns across 9 bases. The CDR3 length is 14 residues. The trim removed 5 bases at V and 4 bases at J, leaving 7 bases unmatched. Germline assignment: CDR1 DFQATT and CDR2 SNEGSKA (reference sequence). The CDR3 DNA is TGCAGTGCTGGGCAACAGGGGGCCGCAGATACGCAGTATTTT. Its protein product is CSAGQQGAADTQYF.

This clonotype was observed a few times. The V call is TRBV20-1, the J call TRBJ2-7, with D maybe TRBD1 (6 bases). V was pared by 3 bases and J by 2 bases, with 11 bases between. Germline CDR1 and CDR2: DFQATT and SNEGSKA (reference sequence). CDR3 length: 13 residues. CDR3 in amino acids: CSASLRGPYEQYF. DNA of the CDR3: TGCAGTGCTAGCCTCAGGGGTCCCTACGAGCAGTACTTC.

This clonotype was counted at least ten times. Given a much more abundant clone one base away, this may be a read error. The V call is TRBV12-3 or TRBV12-4, the J call TRBJ1-5, with D unresolved. The V and J ends lost 6 bases and 0 bases respectively, with 3 bases between them. This CDR3 has 12 residues. CDR3 in amino acids: CASSFSNQPQHF. The CDR3, as DNA: TGTGCCAGCAGCTTTAGCAATCAGCCCCAGCATTTT.

This clonotype was observed a few times. The CDR3 coding sequence is TGCAGCGCTAGACCGGGGACAGGGGGAGATATTCAGTACTTC. It codes for CSARPGTGGDIQYF. The chain employs TRBV29-1 and TRBJ2-4, with TRBD1 matching over 11 bases. The CDR3 length is 14 residues. The germline gives CDR1 SQVTM, CDR2 ANQGSEA. V shed 7 bases, J shed 10 bases, and the junction held 12 bases outside the gene matches.

Ten or more counts support this clonotype. This chain uses TRBV6-5 with TRBJ2-7; perhaps TRBD1 as D (6 bases). This CDR3 contains 14 residues. Trimming took 5 bases from V and 0 from J, leaving 11 bases between them. Germline values: CDR1 MNHEY, CDR2 SVGAGI. CDR3 sequence reads: CASSSRDNSYEQYF. CDR3 in DNA: TGTGCCAGCAGTAGCCGGGACAACTCCTACGAGCAGTACTTC.

V gene TRBV29-1 combines with J gene TRBJ2-5, with 10 positions matching TRBD2. Germline V gene lookup returns CDR1 SQVTM and CDR2 ANQGSEA. The CDR3 totals 14 residues. The J segment lost 2 bases and the V segment lost 3 bases, leaving 3 bases of the junction unmatched. DNA for the CDR3: TGCAGCGTTGAGGGGACTAGCGTTCAAGAGACCCAGTACTTC. Protein sequence: CSVEGTSVQETQYF.

V gene TRBV6-2 or TRBV6-3 combines with J gene TRBJ1-6; possible D gene TRBD1, 5 bases. From germline, CDR1 is MNHEY and CDR2 SVGEGT. This CDR3 has 17 residues. Trimming removed 4 bases at V and 7 bases at J, with 20 bases between. In nucleotides, the CDR3 is TGTGCCAGCAGTTTCCAGGGCATCGGGACTCCAAATTCACCCCTCCACTTT. It codes for CASSFQGIGTPNSPLHF.

This clonotype was recorded a few times. The gene calls are TRBV9 and TRBJ2-3; TRBD2 aligns across 9 bases. The CDR3 contains 15 residues. The junction had 6 bases not matched to a gene; V was cut back by 5 bases and J by 2 bases. CDR1 is SGDLS, CDR2 YYNGEE, per germline. CDR3 residues: CASRRGGSNTDTQYF. The CDR3 DNA sequence: TGTGCCAGCAGGCGGGGGGGCAGCAACACAGATACGCAGTATTTT. Drawing the rest from reference TRBV9 and TRBJ2-3, the complete variable domain is DSGVTQTPKHLITATGQRVTLRCSPRSGDLSVYWYQQSLDQGLQFLIQYYNGEERAKGNILERFSAQQFPDLHSELNLSSLELGDSALYFCASRRGGSNTDTQYFGPGTRLTVL.